This passage covers 27 T cell receptor beta chains from one sample sequenced in a study of beta chain features in type 1 diabetes. cDNA synthesis used the whole RNA isolate, giving expressed TCRB sequences. Produced via immunoSEQ multiplex PCR; TCRdb's table is partial and in-frame only. This table holds fewer than 250,000 clones, about 14% found once. The sample comprised naive CD4+ T cells from blood. The receptors shown here come from a woman aged 40 to 50 in good health.

This clone was recorded at least ten times. The rearrangement uses TRBV9 and TRBJ2-3, with 7 positions matching TRBD2. Germline CDR1 reads SGDLS; CDR2 reads YYNGEE. V shed 2 bases and J 5 bases; nucleotides not matched to a gene: 8. CDR3 length: 15 residues. CDR3 sequence (DNA): TGTGCCAGCAGCGTTGGGACTAAATTCGGAGATACGCAGTATTTT. Protein product: CASSVGTKFGDTQYF.

This clone was counted between two and nine times. The genes are TRBV18 and TRBJ2-7, with D perhaps matching TRBD1 (5 bases). This CDR3 contains 14 residues. V shed 3 bases and J shed 5 bases, with 14 bases lying between them. Germline CDR1 reads KGHSH; CDR2 reads LQKENI. CDR3 residues: CASSPNRGGDEQYF. The DNA of the CDR3 is TGTGCCAGCTCACCGAATAGGGGTGGGGACGAGCAGTACTTC.

This chain links TRBV18 with TRBJ1-1, with 9 bases fitting TRBD1. Germline V gives CDR1 KGHSH, CDR2 LQKENI. The junction had 6 bases not matched to a gene; V was cut back by 3 bases and J by 1 base. The CDR3 spans 16 residues. The CDR3 DNA sequence: TGTGCCAGCTCACCCCGGACAGGGGTAGGGAACACTGAAGCTTTCTTT. Its protein product is CASSPRTGVGNTEAFF.

This clone has only a few counts. The chain employs TRBV5-8 and TRBJ2-7; 9 nucleotides match TRBD1. V lost 3 bases to trimming and J lost 0 bases; unmatched junction nucleotides: 4. The V gene's germline CDR1 is SGHTS and CDR2 YDEGEE. This CDR3 has 15 residues. The CDR3 DNA reads TGTGCCAGCAGCTCGGGGGACAGGGTCTCCTACGAGCAGTACTTC. This codes for CASSSGDRVSYEQYF.

This clone was seen only a few times. The V gene is TRBV7-6, the J gene TRBJ2-7; a possible D gene is TRBD1 (5 bases). The V end lost 5 bases, the J end lost 3 bases, and 11 bases lay between the germline ends. The germline V gene encodes CDR1 SGHVS and CDR2 FNYEAQ. This CDR3 is built from 13 residues. This chain's CDR3 is CASSPRQFYEQYF. The CDR3 nucleotides are TGTGCCAGCAGCCCAAGACAGTTCTACGAGCAGTACTTC.

This clone was detected a few times. This chain connects TRBV11-2 to TRBJ1-1; D perhaps matches TRBD1 (5 bases). Germline CDR1 SGHAT, CDR2 FQNNGV. The CDR3 contains 14 residues. Trimming stripped 5 bases from V and 4 bases from J, with 14 bases between. In DNA, the CDR3 is TGTGCCAGCAGCCCCGCCACAGGTATCACTGAAGCTTTCTTT. Its translation is CASSPATGITEAFF.

The chain has TRBV6-6 and TRBJ2-7, with TRBD1 matching 8 bases. Germline values: CDR1 MNHNY, CDR2 SVGAGI (reference sequence). This CDR3 is 14 amino acids long. The V and J ends lost 2 bases and 1 base, in that order; junction bases with no gene match: 1. CDR3 protein: CASSYGDRSYEQYF. The DNA of the CDR3 is TGTGCCAGCAGTTACGGGGACAGGTCCTACGAGCAGTACTTC.

The rearrangement links TRBV9 to TRBJ1-1; 9 positions agree with TRBD1. Germline V gives CDR1 SGDLS, CDR2 YYNGEE. V dropped 4 bases and J dropped 3; count of bases not matched to a gene: 4. The CDR3 has 14 amino acids. This chain's CDR3 is CASSLRQGDTEAFF. CDR3 in DNA: TGTGCCAGCAGCCTAAGACAGGGGGACACTGAAGCTTTCTTT.

The gene calls are TRBV4-3 and TRBJ2-7; 7 positions agree with TRBD1. The junction had 11 bases not matched to a gene; V was cut back by 4 bases and J by 2 bases. CDR3 length equals 16 residues. Germline CDR1 reads LGHNA; CDR2 reads YSLEER. The CDR3 DNA reads as TGCGCCAGCAGCCGGTCCCCCGGGACAGACGCCTACGAGCAGTACTTC. Its protein is CASSRSPGTDAYEQYF.

V and J are TRBV18 and TRBJ1-3, with D maybe TRBD1 (6 bases). Germline V gene lookup returns CDR1 KGHSH and CDR2 LQKENI. This CDR3 contains 18 residues. The V gene lost 8 bases and the J gene lost 0 bases, with 23 bases spanning the gap. CDR3 amino acids: CASAVRNRAEVSGNTIYF. CDR3 sequence (DNA): TGTGCCAGCGCCGTAAGAAACAGGGCCGAGGTCTCTGGAAACACCATATATTTT.

This clone occurred once. V is TRBV4-1 and J is TRBJ1-2; D ambiguous. The V end was cut by 1 base, the J end by 3 bases, with 6 bases between. Looked up from germline, CDR1 is MGHRA and CDR2 is YSYEKL. The CDR3 runs 13 residues. CDR3 nucleotides: TGCGCCAGCAGCCAAGGAGGGTACTATGGCTACACCTTC. It specifies CASSQGGYYGYTF.

This clone was observed a few times. The chain recombines TRBV14 with TRBJ2-7; 9 bases map to TRBD2. Trimming at V came to 3 bases and at J to 6 bases, leaving 15 bases not matched to a gene. The CDR3 spans 17 residues. Germline assignment: CDR1 SGHDN and CDR2 FVKESK. This CDR3 is CASSHFSFGTSSGEQYF. CDR3 bases: TGTGCCAGCAGCCATTTTAGCTTTGGGACTAGCTCGGGCGAGCAGTACTTC.

V and J are TRBV19 and TRBJ2-3; 9 bases agree with TRBD1. CDR3 length: 16 residues. V trimming: 7 bases; J trimming: 0 bases; junction bases outside the gene matches: 8. Germline lookup yields CDR1 LNHDA and CDR2 SQIVND (reference sequence). Here the CDR3 reads CASKLWTGDSTDTQYF. Here the CDR3 DNA reads TGTGCCAGTAAACTCTGGACAGGGGATAGCACAGATACGCAGTATTTT.

The chain uses TRBV2 and TRBJ2-4, with D hard to call. CDR1 is SNHLY, CDR2 FYNNEI, per germline. Trimming cost V 6 bases and J 0 bases, with 12 bases left between them. The CDR3 consists of 15 residues. CDR3 sequence: CASRPRRLAKNIQYF. The CDR3 DNA reads as TGTGCCAGCAGACCCCGTAGATTAGCCAAAAACATTCAGTACTTC.

The chain is built from TRBV5-4 and TRBJ2-2; 7 bases agree with TRBD1. This CDR3 region has 14 residues. J was trimmed by 11 bases and V by 4 bases; bases with no gene match: 11. The V gene's germline CDR1 is SGHNT and CDR2 YYREEE (reference sequence). The CDR3 DNA reads TGTGCCAGCAGCCAACCACGACAGGGCCGTGAGCTGTTTTTT. It yields the protein CASSQPRQGRELFF.

The chain uses TRBV4-1 and TRBJ1-1; a possible D gene is TRBD1 (6 bases). V lost 2 bases and J lost 1, with 17 bases in between. The CDR3 runs 17 residues. CDR1 and CDR2 from the germline V gene are MGHRA and YSYEKL. CDR3 nucleotide sequence: TGCGCCAGCAGCCAAACCACAGGGTTAGTGGCGAACACTGAAGCTTTCTTT. As protein: CASSQTTGLVANTEAFF.

This clone was found a few times. The chain joins TRBV7-2 to TRBJ2-3; D might be TRBD1 (5 bases). The germline V gene has CDR1 SGHTA and CDR2 FQGNSA. The CDR3 totals 14 residues. Trimming took 1 base from V and 3 from J, leaving 8 bases between them. In DNA, the CDR3 is TGTGCCAGCAGCTTAGGGGCAGGGACAGATACGCAGTATTTT. It specifies CASSLGAGTDTQYF.

This clone appeared a few times. J is TRBJ1-5 and V is TRBV5-1; 8 nucleotides align to TRBD1. In germline, CDR1 is SGHRS, CDR2 YFSETQ. The V segment lost 4 bases and the J segment 7 bases; nucleotides outside the gene matches: 7. This CDR3 has 14 residues. For the CDR3, the DNA is TGCGCCAGCAGCCTGGACAGGGAGGGGCAGCCCCAGCATTTT. Protein: CASSLDREGQPQHF.

This clone has more than one count but fewer than ten. V and J are TRBV4-3 and TRBJ2-3; 8 positions match TRBD2. Germline CDR1 and CDR2: LGHNA and YSLEER. Trimming took 0 bases from V and 0 from J; bases not matched to a gene: 2. This CDR3 has 16 residues. CDR3 bases: TGCGCCAGCAGCCAAGATTCGGGGGGGAGCACAGATACGCAGTATTTT. Translation gives CASSQDSGGSTDTQYF.

This clone was counted only a few times. V and J are TRBV12-5 and TRBJ1-4; 8 bases match TRBD1. CDR1 LGHNT and CDR2 FRNRAP come from the germline V gene. Unmatched junction bases numbered 5, after V lost 0 bases and J lost 8 bases. The CDR3 is 15 amino acids. The chain's CDR3 is CASGLVQGAREKLFF. In DNA form, the CDR3 reads TGTGCTAGTGGTTTGGTTCAGGGGGCGAGGGAAAAACTGTTTTTT.

This clone has only a few counts. The rearrangement links TRBV7-7 to TRBJ2-5, with 10 bases identical to TRBD2. CDR3 length equals 14 residues. The germline CDR1 and CDR2 sequences are SSHAT and FNYEAQ (reference sequence). DNA for the CDR3: TGTGCTATTCAAGCGGGGGGGCACGTAGAGACCCAGTACTTC. Amino acid sequence: CAIQAGGHVETQYF.

This clone turned up a few times. The chain couples TRBV23-1 to TRBJ1-1; unclear D gene. TRBV23-1 counts as an open reading frame of uncertain function. V lost 2 bases, J lost 5 bases, and 6 bases lay in between. This CDR3 comprises 12 residues. CDR3 sequence reads: CASSQPGTEAFF. The CDR3 DNA reads TGCGCCAGCAGTCAACCCGGGACTGAAGCTTTCTTT.

This chain connects TRBV5-1 to TRBJ1-6; a weak D match, TRBD1 (6 bases). Per germline, CDR1 SGHRS and CDR2 YFSETQ. The V gene lost 0 bases and the J gene lost 9 bases, with 10 bases spanning the gap. The CDR3 is 14 residues long. The CDR3 is CASSLAQGFSPLHF. The CDR3 region has the DNA TGCGCCAGCAGCTTGGCTCAGGGGTTTTCACCCCTCCACTTT.

The table lists this clone with a few counts. The same CDR3 arises from other DNA sequences in this sample as well. This chain uses TRBV11-2 with TRBJ2-1; no clear D. Looked up from germline, CDR1 is SGHAT and CDR2 is FQNNGV. The CDR3 contains 11 residues. Deletions cut 0 bases from V and 10 bases from J, with 4 bases between. The CDR3 here is CASSLESEQFF. CDR3 DNA: TGTGCCAGCAGCTTAGAGAGCGAGCAGTTCTTC.

The J gene is TRBJ1-3, the V gene TRBV7-2; 7 bases map to TRBD1. Germline values: CDR1 SGHTA, CDR2 FQGNSA. This CDR3 spans 14 amino acids. The J segment lost 4 bases and the V segment lost 7 bases, leaving 7 bases of the junction unmatched. The CDR3 region is CASKQQGPGNTIYF. The DNA for the CDR3 is TGTGCCAGCAAACAACAGGGGCCGGGAAACACCATATATTTT.

This clone was seen a few times. CDR3 bases: TGTGCCAGCAGTGAACAGGGTTTGAACACTGAAGCTTTCTTT. Translated, it gives CASSEQGLNTEAFF. V usage is TRBV6-5 and J usage is TRBJ1-1; a possible D gene is TRBD1 (6 bases). Trimming took 5 bases from V and 0 from J, leaving 10 bases between them. Germline V gene lookup returns CDR1 MNHEY and CDR2 SVGAGI. The CDR3 length is 14 residues.

The chain employs TRBV6-5 and TRBJ1-1, with D tentatively TRBD1 (6 bases). Germline V gene lookup returns CDR1 MNHEY and CDR2 SVGAGI. The V end was cut by 6 bases, the J end by 7 bases, with 18 bases between. The CDR3 runs to 14 residues. CDR3 loop: CASRTYRTAREAFF. The CDR3 nucleotides are TGTGCCAGCAGAACCTATCGGACAGCCCGTGAAGCTTTCTTT.